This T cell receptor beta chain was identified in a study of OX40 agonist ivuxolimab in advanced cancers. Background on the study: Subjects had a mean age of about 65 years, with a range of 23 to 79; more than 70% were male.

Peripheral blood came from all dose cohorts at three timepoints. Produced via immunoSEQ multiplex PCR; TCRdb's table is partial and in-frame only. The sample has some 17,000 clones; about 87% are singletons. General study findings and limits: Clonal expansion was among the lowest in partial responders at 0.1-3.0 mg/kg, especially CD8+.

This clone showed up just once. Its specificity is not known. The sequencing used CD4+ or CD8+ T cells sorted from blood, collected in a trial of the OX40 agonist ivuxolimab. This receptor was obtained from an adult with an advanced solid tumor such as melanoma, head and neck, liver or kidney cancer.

This CDR3 is CASSQGRQETQYF. The CDR3 bases are TGCGCCAGCAGCCAAGGGCGACAAGAGACCCAGTACTTC. V usage is TRBV4-1 and J usage is TRBJ2-5, with D hard to call. The CDR3 consists of 13 residues. The V end lost 1 base, the J end lost 2 bases, and 5 bases lay between the germline ends. CDR1 is MGHRA and CDR2 is YSYEKL in the germline V gene.